This T cell receptor beta chain was identified during a study of T cell responses to AZD1222 COVID-19 vaccine (dated by TCRdb to about 2021). Context from the whole study: A total of roughly 240 trial participants underwent TCR sequencing, of whom some 210 received two doses of AZD1222 and some 25 received two doses of the MenACWY control vaccine. Trial participants were enrolled into age subgroups of 18-55, 56-69 and 70-plus years, which contained about 150, 27 and 61 TCR-sequenced participants, respectively. Results the study describes overall, beyond this receptor: After two AZD1222 doses, both the breadth and the depth of spike-specific TCRs were significantly higher than at day 0 and than in MenACWY recipients. Because no samples from the day 14 peak response were available, repertoires could be characterized only after the peak T cell response. The vaccine-associated CD4 TCRs covered the entire spike protein, and the dominant responses fell in regions 160-218 and 743-854. Most participants were white British and females outnumbered males, and the authors suggested that clonal diversity may have been underestimated. Reportedly, almost half of the unique spike-specific TCRs recognized epitopes lying outside the regions that are mutated in the B.1.351 and B.1.1.7 variants. Conclusions about previously exposed vaccinees were limited because only six AZD1222 recipients were SARS-CoV-2 seropositive at baseline. In the small 56-69-year group, the increase in depth fell short of significance, most likely because of low power.

The CDR3 regions of human TCRbeta chains were analyzed by immunosequencing. The published analysis was carried out like this. Repertoire TCRs were checked for matches against a reference library of SARS-CoV-2-specific TCRs that had been generated using the MIRA antigen-specificity platform. Breadth was defined as the fraction of unique TCRs that were SARS-CoV-2-associated, and depth was defined as the fraction of total T cells that were SARS-CoV-2-associated. Using the MIRA data, each spike-specific TCR was assigned both to the spike region to which the TCR was reactive and to a CD4 or CD8 class. Log10-transformed breadth and depth values were compared by one-way ANOVA with Sidak's multiple comparisons tests. TCRdb limited this immuneACCESS table to in-frame rearrangements with V and J called. A share of clones is missing; checked studies link under half to unresolved V genes, and the rest is unexplained. For V, J and clone size, that table is used; D and trimming come from the DNA. The sample table lists over 75,000 clones, 75% to 90% of them with a count of one. The leading ten clones occupy roughly 2.7% of the sample.

The time point label for this specimen denotes: about 28 days (+/-7) after the second vaccine dose. AZD1222 recipients with second doses at about 4 weeks or about 12 weeks were pooled, because spike-specific TCR depth and breadth did not differ between schedules. Vaccinee samples were obtained from the UK trials COV001 and COV002, which included a single-blind randomized controlled phase 2/3 trial of AZD1222 (ChAdOx1 nCoV-19) in healthy adults. Trial participant PBMC samples were collected at day 0 and day 28 after the second dose for TCRbeta chain sequencing. As concerns this clone: The target of this receptor is not known. Base quality data are lacking; no much larger clone is found one base away.

The TCR originated in an adult who received the AZD1222 COVID-19 vaccine. This sample comprised peripheral blood, obtained 28 days after the second AZD1222 dose.

The CDR3 in this case is CASSLDRHKRFQFF. The DNA sequence is TGTGCCAGTAGTCTGGACAGACACAAAAGGTTTCAGTTCTTC. This chain is built from TRBV19 and TRBJ2-1; the D region possibly corresponds to TRBD1 (6 bases align). V drops 5 bases and J drops 13 bases, leaving 21 bases in between. The CDR3 spans 14 residues, from the cysteine through the phenylalanine. The only DNA kept is the CDR3, 42 bases in frame from the first base. Taken from the germline V gene (reference sequence), the CDR1 and CDR2 loops are LNHDA and SQIVND. When the CDR3 is completed using the reference TRBV19 and TRBJ2-1 genes on either side, the full variable domain is DGGITQSPKYLFRKEGQNVTLSCEQNLNHDAMYWYRQDPGQGLRLIYYSQIVNDFQKGDIAEGYSVSREKKESFPLTVTSAQKNPTAFYLCASSLDRHKRFQFFGPGTRLTVL.